This TCR beta chain is from a study of response to subunit inactivated influenza vaccine. Study findings and constraints: T cells newly recruited by each seasonal influenza vaccination are few, the authors suggested.

CDR1 MNHEY and CDR2 SVGEGT come from the germline V gene. Unmatched junction bases numbered 8, after V lost 4 bases and J lost 2 bases. The CDR3 extends over 15 amino acids. Concerning this clonotype itself: Antigen unknown.

TCRdb analysed the RT-PCR reads with MiXCR anew, one entry per CDR3 protein. The sample carries some 160,000 distinct CDR3 sequences, 11% recorded once. The sample here was non-naive T cells sorted from PBMCs, taken roughly 48 days after vaccination. The clonotype was recovered from a man between 50 and 59 years old who received an inactivated influenza vaccine. The rearrangement links TRBV6-2 or TRBV6-3 to TRBJ2-7; 7 nucleotides line up with TRBD2. In DNA, the CDR3 is TGTGCCAGCAGTTCCAGCGGGGATCAGACCTACGAGCAGTACTTC. Translated: CASSSSGDQTYEQYF.